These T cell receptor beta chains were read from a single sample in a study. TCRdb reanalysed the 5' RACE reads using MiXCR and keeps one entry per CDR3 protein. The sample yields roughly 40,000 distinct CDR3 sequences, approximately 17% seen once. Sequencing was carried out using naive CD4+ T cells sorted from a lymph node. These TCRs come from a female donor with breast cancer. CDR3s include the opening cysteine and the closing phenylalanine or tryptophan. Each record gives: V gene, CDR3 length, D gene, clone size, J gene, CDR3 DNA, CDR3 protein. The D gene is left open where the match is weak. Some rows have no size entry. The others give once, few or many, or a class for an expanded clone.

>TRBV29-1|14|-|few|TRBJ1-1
TGCAGCGTCCTCCGGGACAACCTGGGAACTGAAGCTTTCTTT
CSVLRDNLGTEAFF
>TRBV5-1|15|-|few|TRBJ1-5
TGCGCCAGCAGCCCGACCGGGGATCTCAATCAGCCCCAGCATTTT
CASSPTGDLNQPQHF
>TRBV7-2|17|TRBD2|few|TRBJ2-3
TGTGCCAGCAGCTCCCCGGTATCTAGCGGGAAGGGGGGCACGCAGTATTTT
CASSSPVSSGKGGTQYF
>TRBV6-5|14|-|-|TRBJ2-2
TGTGCCAGCAGGTTGACAGGGAGGGCCGGGGAGCTGTTTTTT
CASRLTGRAGELFF
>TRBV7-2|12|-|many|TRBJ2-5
TGTGCCAGCAGCTTAGTTCCAGAGACCCAGTACTTC
CASSLVPETQYF
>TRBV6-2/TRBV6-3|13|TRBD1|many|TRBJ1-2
TGTGCCAGCAGTACTGGACAGGGTAGGAGCTACACCTTC
CASSTGQGRSYTF
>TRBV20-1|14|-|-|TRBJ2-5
TGCAGTGCTAGAGATTGGCAGGAAAAAGAGACCCAGTACTTC
CSARDWQEKETQYF
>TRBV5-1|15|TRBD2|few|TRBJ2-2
TGCGCCAGCAGCTACCGTAGCGGGGACACCGGGGAGCTGTTTTTT
CASSYRSGDTGELFF
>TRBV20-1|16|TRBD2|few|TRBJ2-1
TGCAGTGTTAGCGGGAGAGCGGGTGCCCTTTACAATGAGCAGTTCTTC
CSVSGRAGALYNEQFF
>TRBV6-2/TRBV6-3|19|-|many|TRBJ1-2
TGTGCCAGCAGTTACGAGGCAAACGGGGCGAATCCCAACCTCTATGGCTACACCTTC
CASSYEANGANPNLYGYTF
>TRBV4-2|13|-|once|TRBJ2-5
TGCGCCAGCAGCCAAGATGTTGGAGAGACCCAGTACTTC
CASSQDVGETQYF
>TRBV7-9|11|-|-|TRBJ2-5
TGTGCCAGCAGCTCGCCGGGATCTCAGTACTTC
CASSSPGSQYF
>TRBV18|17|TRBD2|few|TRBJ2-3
TGTGCCAGCTCGTCCGGGACTAGCGGGAGGGCGACAGATACGCAGTATTTT
CASSSGTSGRATDTQYF
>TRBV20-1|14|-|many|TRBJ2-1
TGCAGTGCTAGAGCCCTCGGACGGAACAATGAGCAGTTCTTC
CSARALGRNNEQFF
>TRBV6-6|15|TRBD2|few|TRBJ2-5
TGTGCCAGCAGTTACGGCGGGAGGGGGTTGGAGACCCAGTACTTC
CASSYGGRGLETQYF
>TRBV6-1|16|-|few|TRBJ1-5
TGTGCCAGCAGTGAAGTTGCCGGGGCGGGGGATCAGCCCCAGCATTTT
CASSEVAGAGDQPQHF
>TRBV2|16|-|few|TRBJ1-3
TGTGCCAGCAGTTTAGCTGGGGGGAGCTCTGGAAACACCATATATTTT
CASSLAGGSSGNTIYF
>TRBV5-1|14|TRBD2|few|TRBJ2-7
TGCGCCAGCAGCTTGGGCGGGGGGAGCTACGAGCAGTACTTC
CASSLGGGSYEQYF
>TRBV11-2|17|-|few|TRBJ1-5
TGTGCCAGCAGCCGGCCGGCGCGGGGGATGAGCAATCAGCCCCAGCATTTT
CASSRPARGMSNQPQHF
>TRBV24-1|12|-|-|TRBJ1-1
TGTGCCACCAGCAACGACGAGAGTGAAGCTTTCTTT
CATSNDESEAFF
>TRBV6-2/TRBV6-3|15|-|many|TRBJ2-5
TGTGCCAGCAGTTACCGAGTCGGTTTACAAGAGACCCAGTACTTC
CASSYRVGLQETQYF
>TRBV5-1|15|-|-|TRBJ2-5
TGCGCCAGCAGCTCCGCGGTCACAGAACAAGAGACCCAGTACTTC
CASSSAVTEQETQYF